The 30 T cell receptor beta chains presented below share a single source sample, sequenced in a study of beta chain features in type 1 diabetes. The study, taken as a whole, reports: Among patients with Type 1 diabetes, TCRB CDR3s were moderately but significantly shorter in every one of the four CD4+ subsets.

TCRB transcripts that were expressed got sequenced, as all of the isolated RNA had been reverse transcribed. Generated by immunoSEQ multiplex PCR, the TCRdb table keeps only in-frame clones and is missing some. Of 300,000 to 400,000 clones in the sample, around 9.7% are singletons; the top ten hold 1%. These receptors are not linked to any known antigen. The specimen was central memory CD4+ T cells from blood. The receptors originated from a man in his thirties or forties with type 1 diabetes.

This clone was detected only a few times. The gene calls are TRBV5-1 and TRBJ2-2; 9 nucleotides align to TRBD1. The CDR3 is made up of 17 amino acids. V gave up 0 bases and J gave up 1 base; unmatched junction bases: 4. CDR1 is SGHRS, CDR2 YFSETQ, per germline. Here the CDR3 reads CASSLAPGQGNTGELFF. CDR3 in DNA: TGCGCCAGCAGCTTGGCACCGGGACAGGGGAACACCGGGGAGCTGTTTTTT.

J is TRBJ2-3 and V is TRBV9; weak D call: TRBD1 (6 bases). Trimming cost V 0 bases and J 6 bases, with 14 bases left between them. The CDR3 contains 15 residues. Germline V gene sequence: CDR1 SGDLS, CDR2 YYNGEE. The CDR3 DNA sequence: TGTGCCAGCAGCGTAGATGGGGGCCGTTCCGATACGCAGTATTTT. Translated, it gives CASSVDGGRSDTQYF.

This chain uses TRBV18 with TRBJ2-1; D call uncertain. This CDR3 contains 14 residues. The V end lost 1 base, the J end lost 4 bases, and 8 bases lay between the germline ends. Germline V lookup: CDR1 KGHSH, CDR2 LQKENI. The CDR3 region is CASSPQGRYNEQFF. CDR3 nucleotides: TGTGCCAGCTCACCACAGGGTCGTTACAATGAGCAGTTCTTC.

This clone has more than one count but fewer than ten. The rearrangement joins TRBV9 to TRBJ1-5, with 7 bases aligning to TRBD1. Per the germline V gene, CDR1 is SGDLS and CDR2 is YYNGEE. With 3 bases clipped from V and 4 bases from J, the junction kept 1 base outside the gene matches. The CDR3 is 13 residues long. CDR3: CASSGDRNQPQHF. DNA for the CDR3: TGTGCCAGCAGCGGGGACAGAAATCAGCCCCAGCATTTT.

V usage is TRBV19 and J usage is TRBJ2-7; D unresolved. Germline CDR1 is LNHDA and CDR2 is SQIVND (reference sequence). The length of the CDR3 is 14 residues. Deletions cut 1 base from V and 5 bases from J, with 12 bases between. CDR3 DNA sequence: TGTGCCAGTAGTATAGCTCCCGCTACCCACGAGCAGTACTTC. Translation: CASSIAPATHEQYF.

The chain couples TRBV10-3 to TRBJ2-7; maybe TRBD2 (6 bases). The ends were cut back, 8 bases at V and 3 bases at J, with 14 bases in the middle. The CDR3 spans 13 residues. Germline assignment: CDR1 ENHRY and CDR2 SYGVKD. The CDR3 nucleotides are TGTGCCATCCTCAGACTAGGGGACTACGAGCAGTACTTC. Its protein product is CAILRLGDYEQYF.

This sequence joins TRBV19 and TRBJ1-2, with TRBD1 identical over 8 bases. V shed 7 bases and J 6 bases; nucleotides not matched to a gene: 10. Germline CDR1 and CDR2: LNHDA and SQIVND (reference sequence). This CDR3 region has 14 residues. Here the CDR3 reads CASTNDRGGNGYTF. Written as DNA, the CDR3 is TGTGCCAGTACGAACGACAGGGGAGGAAATGGCTACACCTTC.

The chain uses TRBV7-9 and TRBJ2-7, with a possible D match to TRBD1 (7 bases). The V end was cut by 4 bases, the J end by 3 bases, with 19 bases between. CDR3 length equals 16 residues. Looked up from germline, CDR1 is SEHNR and CDR2 is FQNEAQ (reference sequence). The CDR3 region has the DNA TGTGCCAGCAGCTCTACCCAGACAGGGAGGCTCTACGAGCAGTACTTC. It specifies CASSSTQTGRLYEQYF.

V gene TRBV15 combines with J gene TRBJ2-6; D perhaps matches TRBD2 (5 bases). CDR1 and CDR2 (germline): LNHNV, YYDKDF (reference sequence). The CDR3 is 16 residues long. Deletions cut 0 bases from V and 4 bases from J, with 10 bases between. CDR3 nucleotides: TGTGCCACCAGCAGAGATCCGAGGGCCGGGGCCAACGTCCTGACTTTC. It encodes CATSRDPRAGANVLTF.

The chain couples TRBV6-5 to TRBJ1-6, with D possibly TRBD1 on 5 matching bases. The V end lost 6 bases, the J end lost 2 bases, and 5 bases lay between the germline ends. The CDR3 extends over 13 amino acids. The germline CDR1 and CDR2 sequences are MNHEY and SVGAGI. DNA of the CDR3: TGTGCCAGCAGGGGACCCTATAATTCACCCCTCCACTTT. It is translated as CASRGPYNSPLHF.

This clone has more than one count but fewer than ten. V usage is TRBV20-1 and J usage is TRBJ2-3; D call uncertain. CDR1 DFQATT and CDR2 SNEGSKA come from the germline V gene (reference sequence). V lost 6 bases to trimming and J lost 5 bases, with 9 bases between them. This CDR3 has 11 residues. CDR3 in amino acids: CSASRLDTQYF. CDR3 in DNA: TGCAGTGCCTCCCGGTTAGATACGCAGTATTTT.

This rearrangement joins TRBV2 to TRBJ2-7, with 7 bases matching TRBD2. The CDR3 loop spans 15 amino acids. Germline CDR1 reads SNHLY; CDR2 reads FYNNEI. The V and J ends lost 4 bases and 11 bases, in that order; junction bases with no gene match: 17. DNA for the CDR3: TGTGCCAGCAGTGGGGCCGGGCCCGAAGGACTAGAAGAGTACTTC. Amino acids: CASSGAGPEGLEEYF.

This clone was counted only a few times. The chain links TRBV7-2 to TRBJ2-2; D unresolved. CDR3 size: 12 residues. The V end was cut by 5 bases, the J end by 7 bases, with 8 bases between. Germline values: CDR1 SGHTA, CDR2 FQGNSA. The CDR3 sequence is CASSPYHGELFF. The CDR3 DNA reads as TGTGCCAGCAGCCCCTACCACGGGGAGCTGTTTTTT.

The J gene is TRBJ2-1, the V gene TRBV7-2, with TRBD2 identical over 10 bases. The V gene's germline CDR1 is SGHTA and CDR2 FQGNSA. Losses at the gene ends were 2 bases for V and 2 bases for J; bases not matched to a gene: 0. CDR3 length: 15 residues. The CDR3 DNA is TGTGCCAGCAGCTTACTAGCGGGGGCCTACAATGAGCAGTTCTTC. Translation: CASSLLAGAYNEQFF.

The V and J genes are TRBV18 and TRBJ1-2; 10 bases match TRBD1. This CDR3 comprises 14 residues. Trimming at V came to 6 bases and at J to 8 bases, leaving 9 bases not matched to a gene. CDR1 and CDR2 (germline): KGHSH, LQKENI. CDR3 sequence reads: CASSTGTGVSGYTF. In DNA form, the CDR3 reads TGTGCCAGCTCGACTGGGACAGGGGTGTCCGGCTACACCTTC.

This clone was picked up a small number of times. The chain links TRBV18 to TRBJ2-5, with 8 bases lining up with TRBD2. CDR1 and CDR2 (germline): KGHSH, LQKENI. CDR3 length: 17 residues. Trimming removed 1 base from V and 4 bases from J; junction bases left unmatched: 11. This chain's CDR3 is CASSPRRGALNGETQYF. The CDR3 bases are TGTGCCAGCTCACCACGGCGGGGGGCCCTGAATGGAGAGACCCAGTACTTC.

The J gene is TRBJ2-5, the V gene TRBV7-6, with D unresolved. The length of the CDR3 is 13 residues. Trimming removed 0 bases at V and 3 bases at J, with 5 bases between. The germline V gene encodes CDR1 SGHVS and CDR2 FNYEAQ. The DNA for the CDR3 is TGTGCCAGCAGCTTAGCGCCAGAAGAGACCCAGTACTTC. Its protein is CASSLAPEETQYF.

This clone was counted between two and nine times. This rearrangement joins TRBV7-2 to TRBJ2-5; D remains ambiguous. The CDR3 has 12 amino acids. Germline V lookup: CDR1 SGHTA, CDR2 FQGNSA. Trimming removed 3 bases at V and 5 bases at J, with 7 bases between. The CDR3 DNA follows: TGTGCCAGCAGCTTGGGGTCGGAGACCCAGTACTTC. Translating it yields CASSLGSETQYF.

The chain employs TRBV28 and TRBJ1-3, with 9 bases lining up with TRBD1. V lost 3 bases to trimming and J lost 5 bases; unmatched junction nucleotides: 2. The length of the CDR3 is 14 residues. The germline gives CDR1 MDHEN, CDR2 SYDVKM. In DNA form, the CDR3 reads TGTGCCAGCAGTTTCACAGGGGGCCGAAACACCATATATTTT. This encodes CASSFTGGRNTIYF.

With respect to this clone: Mismatch with germline at one junction end may stem from a read error. The chain links TRBV6-6 to TRBJ2-7, with unresolved D. CDR3 length: 12 amino acids. In germline, CDR1 is MNHNY, CDR2 SVGAGI (reference sequence). The CDR3 nucleotides read TGTGCCAGCAGTTACGAAGCACTCCAACGGCACTTC. This encodes CASSYEALQRHF.

This chain uses TRBV4-1 with TRBJ1-4, with 9 bases matching TRBD1. V shed 1 base, J shed 7 bases, and the junction held 7 bases outside the gene matches. The CDR3 runs 16 residues. Germline V gene lookup returns CDR1 MGHRA and CDR2 YSYEKL. CDR3 in DNA: TGCGCCAGCAGCCAAGTGAATCAGGACAGGGGTGAAAAACTGTTTTTT. Its translation: CASSQVNQDRGEKLFF.

This clone has a handful of counts. Other nucleotide sequences in the sample specify the same CDR3. The gene calls are TRBV30 and TRBJ2-7; D is unresolved. The V gene's germline CDR1 is GTSNPN and CDR2 SVGIG (reference sequence). The CDR3 runs 10 residues. The V end was cut by 5 bases, the J end by 2 bases, with 4 bases between. In DNA, the CDR3 is TGTGCCTGGGGAACCTACGAGCAGTACTTC. Translation: CAWGTYEQYF.

This chain links TRBV1 with TRBJ1-6; the table's D call, TRBD1, has no DNA check behind it. TRBV1 counts as a pseudogene. The CDR3 runs to 16 residues. CDR3 in DNA: TGCACCAGCAGCCTTTTCGAGGGGGCCTACAATTCACCCCTCCACTTT. This codes for CTSSLFEGAYNSPLHF.

The rearrangement uses TRBV11-2 and TRBJ2-7; TRBD2 agrees at 7 bases. The length of the CDR3 is 14 residues. V was pared by 2 bases and J by 2 bases, with 3 bases of the junction left unmatched. Germline CDR1 and CDR2: SGHAT and FQNNGV. In nucleotides, the CDR3 is TGTGCCAGCAGCTTACTAACTAGCGCCTACGAGCAGTACTTC. Translating it yields CASSLLTSAYEQYF.

This clone was recorded many times. The V and J genes are TRBV11-2 and TRBJ2-7; 7 bases map to TRBD1. V lost 3 bases, J lost 0 bases, and 5 bases stayed unmatched. This CDR3 has 15 amino acids. Germline values: CDR1 SGHAT, CDR2 FQNNGV. The DNA for the CDR3 is TGTGCCAGCAGCTTCAACACAGGGGACTCCTACGAGCAGTACTTC. Amino acid sequence: CASSFNTGDSYEQYF. The whole variable domain, filled in from reference TRBV11-2 and TRBJ2-7, reads EAGVAQSPRYKIIEKRQSVAFWCNPISGHATLYWYQQILGQGPKLLIQFQNNGVVDDSQLPKDRFSAERLKGVDSTLKIQPAKLEDSAVYLCASSFNTGDSYEQYFGPGTRLTVT.

Only a few counts were recorded for this clone. The chain is built from TRBV6-6 and TRBJ2-7; 9 nucleotides agree with TRBD1. J was trimmed by 1 base and V by 4 bases; bases with no gene match: 5. This CDR3 region has 15 residues. The germline CDR1 and CDR2 sequences are MNHNY and SVGAGI (reference sequence). CDR3 sequence: CASSSGQGISYEQYF. CDR3 coding DNA: TGTGCCAGCAGTTCCGGACAGGGGATTTCCTACGAGCAGTACTTC.

The chain uses TRBV27 and TRBJ2-7, with TRBD2 matching over 12 bases. V lost 4 bases and J lost 6; bases outside the gene matches: 10. This CDR3 comprises 16 residues. CDR1 and CDR2 from the germline V gene are MNHEY and SMNVEV (reference sequence). DNA of the CDR3: TGTGCCAGCAGTTCCCTTGCTAGCGGGGGGGCCGGCGAGCAGTACTTC. This gives the protein CASSSLASGGAGEQYF.

The sample holds a few counts of this clone. This sequence joins TRBV7-2 and TRBJ2-6; D remains ambiguous. Trimming took 3 bases from V and 0 from J, leaving 9 bases between them. The CDR3 is 16 residues long. Germline assignment: CDR1 SGHTA and CDR2 FQGNSA. The CDR3: CASSFDTFSGANVLTF. The CDR3 DNA reads as TGTGCCAGCAGCTTCGACACCTTCTCTGGGGCCAACGTCCTGACTTTC.

In this sample, this clone turned up a few times. The V call is TRBV30, the J call TRBJ2-1, with 8 positions matching TRBD2. The length of the CDR3 is 13 residues. Looked up from germline, CDR1 is GTSNPN and CDR2 is SVGIG (reference sequence). Losses at the gene ends were 5 bases for V and 7 bases for J; bases not matched to a gene: 7. The CDR3 sequence: CAWQVVAGNEQFF. The CDR3 coding sequence is TGTGCCTGGCAGGTGGTAGCGGGGAATGAGCAGTTCTTC. The full variable domain, rest sourced from reference TRBV30 and TRBJ2-1, is SQTIHQWPATLVQPVGSPLSLECTVEGTSNPNLYWYRQAAGRGLQLLFYSVGIGQISSEVPQNLSASRPQDRQFILSSKKLLLSDSGFYLCAWQVVAGNEQFFGPGTRLTVL.

This clone was seen a few times. V is TRBV5-1 and J is TRBJ2-5; TRBD2 might be the D (6 bases). The CDR3 runs 16 residues. Germline loops: CDR1 SGHRS, CDR2 YFSETQ. V lost 2 bases to trimming and J lost 1 base, with 15 bases between them. As DNA, the CDR3 is TGCGCCAGCAGCTTAGGAAACGCGGGGACCCAAGAGACCCAGTACTTC. Translated: CASSLGNAGTQETQYF.